One and the same sample provided the 23 T cell receptor beta chains below, sequenced in a study of shared clonotypes between healthy human individuals. Here immunoSEQ multiplex PCR was the method, and the copy in TCRdb shows in-frame clones only, minus some. The sample comprises approximately 530,000 clones, roughly 95% of which are singletons, and under 0.065% rests with the top ten. The source material was naive CD4+ T cells sorted from blood. The subset: CD45RA+ positively selected. These receptors were taken from a woman under 40 in good health.

The V gene is TRBV18, the J gene TRBJ1-2; D unresolved. This CDR3 has 12 amino acids. The V gene lost 3 bases and the J gene lost 8 bases, with 10 bases spanning the gap. From germline, CDR1 is KGHSH and CDR2 LQKENI. In DNA form, the CDR3 reads TGTGCCAGCTCACCCTTGGAGGCGGGCTACACCTTC. This gives the protein CASSPLEAGYTF.

V is TRBV28 and J is TRBJ2-5; 9 nucleotides match TRBD2. The CDR3 totals 15 residues. Germline trimming cut 3 bases from V and 11 bases from J; bases unmatched to any gene: 13. From germline, CDR1 is MDHEN and CDR2 SYDVKM. This chain's CDR3 is CASSFPLAGAKEQYF. DNA for the CDR3: TGTGCCAGCAGTTTTCCTTTAGCGGGAGCGAAGGAGCAGTACTTC.

J is TRBJ2-7 and V is TRBV19, with a possible D match to TRBD2 (6 bases). The CDR3 is made up of 13 amino acids. The V end lost 7 bases, the J end lost 6 bases, and 16 bases lay between the germline ends. Germline V CDR1 and CDR2: LNHDA, SQIVND (reference sequence). The CDR3 DNA is TGTGCCAGTACGGAAGGACTGGGAGGCGAGCAGTACTTC. It yields the protein CASTEGLGGEQYF.

The chain links TRBV14 to TRBJ2-7; D may be TRBD1 (5 bases). The germline CDR1 and CDR2 sequences are SGHDN and FVKESK. This CDR3 is built from 16 residues. Trimming cost V 2 bases and J 4 bases, with 18 bases left between them. CDR3 in DNA: TGTGCCAGCAGCCAAAACAGGCATACCCCCATATACGAGCAGTACTTC. It yields the protein CASSQNRHTPIYEQYF.

This CDR3 is CASSPEGWNTEAFF. The DNA for the CDR3 is TGTGCCAGCAGCCCCGAAGGTTGGAACACTGAAGCTTTCTTT. The chain combines TRBV5-4 with TRBJ1-1; no reliable D call. This CDR3 is 14 amino acids long. Trimming stripped 4 bases from V and 1 base from J, with 11 bases between. Germline assignment: CDR1 SGHNT and CDR2 YYREEE (reference sequence).

The rearrangement links TRBV10-2 to TRBJ1-3, with D maybe TRBD1 (5 bases). The length of the CDR3 is 14 residues. The germline V and J ends were trimmed by 6 bases and 0 bases, with 9 bases remaining between them. Germline values: CDR1 WSHSY, CDR2 SAAADI. In nucleotides, the CDR3 is TGCGCCAGCAGGCACAGGCTCTCTGGAAACACCATATATTTT. It is translated as CASRHRLSGNTIYF.

This clone has only one observation. This chain connects TRBV7-9 to TRBJ2-7; possible D gene TRBD1, 6 bases. V was clipped by 1 base and J by 0 bases, with 7 bases between them. This CDR3 is 14 amino acids long. Germline assignment: CDR1 SEHNR and CDR2 FQNEAQ (reference sequence). CDR3 region: CASSLGDNSYEQYF. The CDR3 bases are TGTGCCAGCAGCTTAGGGGACAACTCCTACGAGCAGTACTTC.

CDR3 sequence: CSARLLGEAFF. Written as DNA, the CDR3 is TGCAGTGCTAGACTTTTGGGTGAAGCTTTCTTT. The chain combines TRBV20-1 with TRBJ1-1; D not certain. Germline lookup yields CDR1 DFQATT and CDR2 SNEGSKA (reference sequence). This CDR3 is 11 amino acids long. V was pared by 2 bases and J by 7 bases, with 8 bases between.

The V gene is TRBV6-1, the J gene TRBJ1-5, with a tentative D call TRBD1 (5 bases). CDR1 is MNHNS and CDR2 is SASEGT in the germline V gene. Trimming shortened V by 0 bases and J by 4 bases, and 7 bases separated the two germline ends. CDR3 size: 14 residues. The CDR3 spells CASSEARANQPQHF. CDR3 nucleotides: TGTGCCAGCAGTGAAGCCAGGGCAAATCAGCCCCAGCATTTT.

The chain recombines TRBV10-3 with TRBJ2-5; the D call may be TRBD1 or TRBD2 (5 bases each). The J call is in doubt because the DNA end fits TRBJ2-7 better. CDR1 is ENHRY and CDR2 is SYGVKD in the germline V gene. The CDR3 loop spans 16 amino acids. CDR3 sequence (DNA): TGTGCCATCAGTGACTCGGGGCAGCCGAACACCTACGAGCAGTACTTC. This sequence encodes CAISDSGQPNTYEQYF.

The DNA for the CDR3 is TGTGCCAGCAGCCAAGATCGCGGCAGCTCCTACGAGCAGTACTTC. Translation gives CASSQDRGSSYEQYF. The gene calls are TRBV4-2 and TRBJ2-7, with D unclear. CDR1 is LGHNA and CDR2 is YNFKEQ in the germline V gene. V was pared by 0 bases and J by 0 bases, with 9 bases between. CDR3 length: 15 amino acids.

V is TRBV27 and J is TRBJ1-2; D gene unclear. CDR1 and CDR2 (germline): MNHEY, SMNVEV (reference sequence). Trimming pared 5 bases from V and 0 bases from J, leaving 16 bases between. The CDR3 totals 16 residues. CDR3 nucleotides: TGTGCCAGCAGTCCCTACTCGGACCTAGCTAACTATGGCTACACCTTC. Residues: CASSPYSDLANYGYTF.

The rearrangement joins TRBV4-1 to TRBJ1-1; 12 bases are a match to TRBD1. CDR1 is MGHRA and CDR2 is YSYEKL in the germline V gene. The CDR3 totals 17 residues. With V trimmed by 3 bases and J by 5 bases, 10 bases remained unmatched. The CDR3 protein is CASSQAPGQGAGTEAFF. Written as DNA, the CDR3 is TGCGCCAGCAGCCAGGCGCCGGGACAGGGGGCCGGGACTGAAGCTTTCTTT.

The V gene is TRBV28, the J gene TRBJ2-7; D may be TRBD1 (6 bases). Germline loops: CDR1 MDHEN, CDR2 SYDVKM. V lost 7 bases, J lost 3 bases, and 13 bases lay in between. The CDR3 length is 13 residues. This chain's CDR3 is CASNEQGFYEQYF. DNA of the CDR3: TGTGCCAGCAACGAACAGGGCTTCTACGAGCAGTACTTC.

The chain joins TRBV4-2 to TRBJ2-1, with TRBD2 matching over 10 bases. Germline lookup yields CDR1 LGHNA and CDR2 YNFKEQ. V shed 5 bases, J shed 4 bases, and the junction held 5 bases outside the gene matches. The CDR3 length is 15 residues. The CDR3 DNA reads TGTGCCAGCAGCAACGGACTAGCGGATTACAATGAGCAGTTCTTC. Its translation is CASSNGLADYNEQFF.

J is TRBJ2-1 and V is TRBV7-9; D is ambiguous. The V gene's germline CDR1 is SEHNR and CDR2 FQNEAQ (reference sequence). The CDR3 has 11 residues. The germline V and J ends were trimmed by 4 bases and 6 bases, with 4 bases remaining between them. CDR3 amino acids: CASSYGNEQFF. CDR3 DNA sequence: TGTGCCAGCAGCTACGGCAATGAGCAGTTCTTC.

The V call is TRBV6-5, the J call TRBJ2-7; 9 nucleotides agree with TRBD1. The trim removed 6 bases at V and 1 base at J, leaving 4 bases unmatched. CDR1 and CDR2 from the germline V gene are MNHEY and SVGAGI. The CDR3 contains 14 residues. CDR3 in amino acids: CASRRDRVSYEQYF. The CDR3 DNA is TGTGCCAGCAGGCGGGACAGGGTGTCCTACGAGCAGTACTTC.

This chain links TRBV2 with TRBJ2-7, with unresolved D. Germline CDR1 reads SNHLY; CDR2 reads FYNNEI. The length of the CDR3 is 14 residues. Trimming removed 6 bases from V and 3 bases from J, with 15 bases in between. CDR3 loop: CASRAGAGDYEQYF. CDR3 coding DNA: TGTGCCAGCAGGGCAGGTGCTGGGGACTACGAGCAGTACTTC.

This clone was observed once. In DNA, the CDR3 is TGTGCCAGCAGCGAAGGACAGCCGGGAGAGACCCAGTACTTC. It is translated as CASSEGQPGETQYF. The rearrangement joins TRBV7-9 to TRBJ2-5, with D tentatively TRBD1 (6 bases). Germline loops: CDR1 SEHNR, CDR2 FQNEAQ (reference sequence). The V end was cut by 5 bases, the J end by 4 bases, with 14 bases between. This CDR3 has 14 residues.

This clone was recorded only once. The chain is built from TRBV18 and TRBJ2-5; 9 nucleotides match TRBD1. Per germline, CDR1 KGHSH and CDR2 LQKENI. Losses at the gene ends were 4 bases for V and 1 base for J; bases not matched to a gene: 4. This CDR3 spans 15 amino acids. This chain's CDR3 is CASSRRTGAQETQYF. The CDR3, as DNA: TGTGCCAGCTCACGAAGGACAGGGGCCCAAGAGACCCAGTACTTC.

CDR3 loop: CASRSPWGGTGANVLTF. The CDR3 DNA reads TGTGCCAGCAGATCCCCGTGGGGGGGAACCGGGGCCAACGTCCTGACTTTC. V is TRBV27 and J is TRBJ2-6; the match to TRBD2 covers 7 bases. The CDR3 contains 17 residues. V lost 6 bases, J lost 4 bases, and 12 bases stayed unmatched. CDR1 and CDR2 from the germline V gene are MNHEY and SMNVEV (reference sequence).

The CDR3 protein is CASSSARNTEAFF. The CDR3 DNA follows: TGTGCCAGCAGCTCTGCGAGGAACACTGAAGCTTTCTTT. The V gene is TRBV2, the J gene TRBJ1-1; D remains unclear. V was clipped by 6 bases and J by 1 base, with 9 bases between them. Germline lookup yields CDR1 SNHLY and CDR2 FYNNEI. The CDR3 totals 13 residues.

The V and J genes are TRBV11-2 and TRBJ1-3, with TRBD1 matching over 9 bases. The CDR3 has 15 residues. Germline V CDR1 and CDR2: SGHAT, FQNNGV. The V and J ends lost 4 bases and 3 bases, in that order; junction bases with no gene match: 4. CDR3 sequence (DNA): TGTGCCAGCAGCTCACAGGGGGCGGTTGGAAACACCATATATTTT. It yields the protein CASSSQGAVGNTIYF. Based on the CDR3 plus reference TRBV11-2 and TRBJ1-3, the full variable domain is EAGVAQSPRYKIIEKRQSVAFWCNPISGHATLYWYQQILGQGPKLLIQFQNNGVVDDSQLPKDRFSAERLKGVDSTLKIQPAKLEDSAVYLCASSSQGAVGNTIYFGEGSWLTVV.